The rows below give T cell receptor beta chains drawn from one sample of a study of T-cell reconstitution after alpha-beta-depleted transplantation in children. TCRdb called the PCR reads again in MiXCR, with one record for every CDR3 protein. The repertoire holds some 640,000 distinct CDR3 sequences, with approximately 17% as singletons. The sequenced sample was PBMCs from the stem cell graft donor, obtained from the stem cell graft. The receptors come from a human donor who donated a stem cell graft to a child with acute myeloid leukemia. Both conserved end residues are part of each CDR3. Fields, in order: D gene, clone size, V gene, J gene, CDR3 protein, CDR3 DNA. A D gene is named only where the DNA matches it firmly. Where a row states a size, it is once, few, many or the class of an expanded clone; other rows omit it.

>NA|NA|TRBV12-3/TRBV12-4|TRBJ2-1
CASRLDTLNEQFF
TGTGCCAGCAGGCTGGACACCCTCAATGAGCAGTTCTTC
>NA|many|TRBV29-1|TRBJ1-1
CSSGWGGPEAFF
TGCAGCTCCGGATGGGGGGGCCCTGAAGCTTTCTTT
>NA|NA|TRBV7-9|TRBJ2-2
CASSSTRTPGELFF
TGTGCCAGCAGTTCAACCAGGACGCCCGGGGAGCTGTTTTTT
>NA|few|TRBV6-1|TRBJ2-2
CATRQGGTGELFF
TGTGCCACCCGACAGGGAGGAACCGGGGAGCTGTTTTTT
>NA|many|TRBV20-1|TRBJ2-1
CSAAVGGPSPNEQFF
TGCAGTGCGGCGGTGGGGGGTCCCTCTCCCAATGAGCAGTTCTTC
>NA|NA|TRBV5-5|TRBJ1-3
CASSPGDNYSGNTIYF
TGTGCCAGCAGCCCGGGGGACAACTACTCTGGAAACACCATATATTTT
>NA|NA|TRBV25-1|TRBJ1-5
CASSESQLSQPQHF
TGTGCCAGCAGTGAATCCCAACTTTCTCAGCCCCAGCATTTT
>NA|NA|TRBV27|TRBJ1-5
CASSQDPIYQPQHF
TGTGCCAGCAGCCAGGACCCAATTTATCAGCCCCAGCATTTT
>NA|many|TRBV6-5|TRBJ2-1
CASSYRDNEQFF
TGTGCCAGCAGTTATAGGGACAATGAGCAGTTCTTC
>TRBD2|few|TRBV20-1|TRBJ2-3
CSARVITSGGATDTQYF
TGCAGTGCCAGGGTGATTACTAGCGGGGGGGCCACAGATACGCAGTATTTT
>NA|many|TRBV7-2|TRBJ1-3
CASSLGPEPGNTIYF
TGTGCCAGCAGCTTGGGACCGGAGCCTGGAAACACCATATATTTT
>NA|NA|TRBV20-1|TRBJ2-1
CSAPRVRVENEQFF
TGCAGTGCTCCTAGAGTGCGGGTGGAAAATGAGCAGTTCTTC
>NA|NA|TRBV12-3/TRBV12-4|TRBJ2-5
CASTFGYGETQYF
TGTGCCAGCACCTTTGGATACGGGGAGACCCAGTACTTC
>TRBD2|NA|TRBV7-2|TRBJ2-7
CASSFGGALIDEQYF
TGTGCCAGCAGCTTCGGGGGGGCCCTTATCGACGAGCAGTACTTC
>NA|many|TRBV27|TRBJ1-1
CASSFIGPAEAFF
TGTGCCAGCAGTTTTATAGGGCCGGCTGAAGCTTTCTTT
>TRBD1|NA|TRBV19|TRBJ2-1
CASSILYRGPYNEQFF
TGTGCCAGTAGTATACTCTACAGGGGCCCATACAATGAGCAGTTCTTC
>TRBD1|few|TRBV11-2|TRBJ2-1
CASSSTGRGYNEQFF
TGTGCCAGCAGCTCGACAGGGAGAGGCTACAATGAGCAGTTCTTC
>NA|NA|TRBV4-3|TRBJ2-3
CASSQDRRGTDTQYF
TGCGCCAGCAGCCAAGATAGGCGGGGAACAGATACGCAGTATTTT
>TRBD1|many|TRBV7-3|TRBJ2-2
CASSPMGQGRVGELFF
TGTGCCAGCAGCCCCATGGGACAGGGACGGGTCGGGGAGCTGTTTTTT
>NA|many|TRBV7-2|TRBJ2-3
CASSLGLEADTQYF
TGTGCCAGCAGCCTCGGATTGGAGGCAGATACGCAGTATTTT
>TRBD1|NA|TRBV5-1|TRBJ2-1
CASSFPGGDEQFF
TGCGCCAGCAGCTTCCCAGGGGGCGATGAGCAGTTCTTC
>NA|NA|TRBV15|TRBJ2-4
CATSREGLAKNIQYF
TGTGCCACCAGCAGAGAAGGCCTTGCCAAAAACATTCAGTACTTC
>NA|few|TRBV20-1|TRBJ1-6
CSASDRDNSPLHF
TGCAGTGCTTCCGACAGAGATAATTCACCCCTCCACTTT
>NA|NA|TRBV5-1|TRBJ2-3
CASSLDPETDTQYF
TGCGCCAGCAGCTTGGACCCAGAGACAGATACGCAGTATTTT
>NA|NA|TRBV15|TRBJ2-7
CATSRVSRVDGYEQYF
TGTGCCACCAGCAGAGTGAGCAGGGTGGACGGTTACGAGCAGTACTTC
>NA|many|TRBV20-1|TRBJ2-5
CSGKDELETQYF
TGCAGTGGGAAGGACGAATTGGAGACCCAGTACTTC
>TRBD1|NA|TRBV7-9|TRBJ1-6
CASSPGQGDSPLHF
TGTGCCAGCAGCCCCGGACAGGGAGATTCACCCCTCCACTTT
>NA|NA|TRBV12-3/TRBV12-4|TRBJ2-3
CASSLNSLDTDTQYF
TGTGCCAGCAGTTTGAACAGTCTAGACACAGATACGCAGTATTTT
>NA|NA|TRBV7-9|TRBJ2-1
CASSFPGGWNNEQFF
TGTGCCAGCAGCTTCCCTGGGGGCTGGAACAATGAGCAGTTCTTC
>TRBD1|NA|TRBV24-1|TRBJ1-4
CATGQAGEKLFF
TGTGCCACCGGACAGGCGGGCGAAAAACTGTTTTTT
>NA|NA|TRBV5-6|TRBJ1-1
CASSLAGTGADEAFF
TGTGCCAGCAGCTTGGCCGGGACCGGCGCGGATGAAGCTTTCTTT
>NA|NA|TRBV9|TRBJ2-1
CASSPQIGKDEQFF
TGTGCCAGCAGCCCCCAGATAGGGAAGGATGAGCAGTTCTTC
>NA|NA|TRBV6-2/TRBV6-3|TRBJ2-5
CASSYAGIPEETQYF
TGTGCCAGCAGTTACGCTGGAATCCCCGAAGAGACCCAGTACTTC
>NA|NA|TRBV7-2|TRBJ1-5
CASSLELRDQPQHF
TGTGCCAGCAGCTTAGAGTTGAGGGATCAGCCCCAGCATTTT
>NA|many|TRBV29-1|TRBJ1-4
CSVGGSEKLFF
TGCAGCGTTGGAGGGAGTGAAAAACTGTTTTTT
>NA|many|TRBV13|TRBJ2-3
CASSLEAGPTDTQYF
TGTGCCAGCAGCTTAGAGGCAGGTCCCACAGATACGCAGTATTTT
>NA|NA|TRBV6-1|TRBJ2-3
CASTPLDNTDTQYF
TGTGCCAGCACCCCACTAGATAACACAGATACGCAGTATTTT
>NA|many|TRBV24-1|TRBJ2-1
CATETGTEYNEQFF
TGTGCCACCGAAACGGGGACTGAATACAATGAGCAGTTCTTC
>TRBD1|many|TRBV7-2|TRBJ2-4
CASSSSRGQGIQYF
TGTGCCAGCAGCTCCTCAAGGGGACAGGGGATTCAGTACTTC
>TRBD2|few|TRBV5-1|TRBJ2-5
CASSLASGGRQETQYF
TGCGCCAGCAGCTTGGCTAGCGGGGGTAGACAAGAGACCCAGTACTTC
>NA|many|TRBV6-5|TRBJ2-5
CASRKLLGYQTQYF
TGTGCCAGCAGAAAACTCCTTGGGTACCAGACCCAGTACTTC
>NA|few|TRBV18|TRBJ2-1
CASAAAIQGYYNEQFF
TGTGCCAGCGCTGCCGCAATTCAGGGCTACTACAATGAGCAGTTCTTC
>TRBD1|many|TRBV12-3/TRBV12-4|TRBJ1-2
CASSLEAGGALNYGYTF
TGTGCCAGCAGTTTAGAGGCAGGGGGCGCATTAAACTATGGCTACACCTTC
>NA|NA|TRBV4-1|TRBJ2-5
CASSHPRGRGETQYF
TGCGCCAGCAGCCATCCACGGGGGAGAGGAGAGACCCAGTACTTC
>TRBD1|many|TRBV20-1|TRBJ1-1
CSARGTGLNTEAFF
TGCAGTGCTAGAGGGACAGGGTTGAACACTGAAGCTTTCTTT
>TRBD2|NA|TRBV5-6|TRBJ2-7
CASSPLGPGGPYEQYF
TGTGCCAGCAGCCCATTAGGACCGGGAGGTCCCTACGAGCAGTACTTC
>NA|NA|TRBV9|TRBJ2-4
CASSPRDTKNIQYF
TGTGCCAGCAGCCCTCGGGACACGAAAAACATTCAGTACTTC
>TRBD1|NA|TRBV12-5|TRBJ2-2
CASGSTGATGELFF
TGTGCTAGTGGGTCCACAGGGGCCACCGGGGAGCTGTTTTTT
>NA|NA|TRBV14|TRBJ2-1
CASSQDGQANEQFF
TGTGCCAGCAGCCAAGACGGTCAGGCGAATGAGCAGTTCTTC
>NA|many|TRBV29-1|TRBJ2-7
CSAATATYEQYF
TGCAGCGCCGCGACAGCTACCTACGAGCAGTACTTC
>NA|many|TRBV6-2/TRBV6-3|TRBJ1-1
CASSYGNLNTEAFF
TGTGCCAGCAGTTACGGTAACCTGAACACTGAAGCTTTCTTT
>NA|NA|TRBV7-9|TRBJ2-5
CASSAPLRLGVETQYF
TGTGCCAGCAGCGCCCCTTTACGTCTTGGAGTGGAGACCCAGTACTTC
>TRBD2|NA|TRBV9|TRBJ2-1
CASSSRLAGGLDEQFF
TGTGCCAGCAGCTCGCGACTAGCGGGGGGCTTAGATGAGCAGTTCTTC
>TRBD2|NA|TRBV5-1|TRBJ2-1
CASSWAGDGNEQFF
TGCGCCAGCAGCTGGGCGGGGGACGGCAATGAGCAGTTCTTC
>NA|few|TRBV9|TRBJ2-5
CASSVEGIRPATETQYF
TGTGCCAGCAGCGTAGAGGGGATACGGCCAGCGACAGAGACCCAGTACTTC
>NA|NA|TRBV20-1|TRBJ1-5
CSAREGPGGYQPQHF
TGCAGTGCTAGAGAGGGCCCCGGGGGTTATCAGCCCCAGCATTTT
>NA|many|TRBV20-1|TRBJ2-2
CSARDEGESGTGELFF
TGCAGTGCTAGAGATGAGGGGGAATCGGGCACCGGGGAGCTGTTTTTT